One sample yielded the 13 T cell receptor beta chains listed below, sequenced in a study of blood T cell dynamics during melanoma immunotherapy. Time point in this sample: week 3, after first cycle of checkpoint inhibitor. Using immunoSEQ multiplex PCR, the repertoire was profiled, and TCRdb retains in-frame clones only, with some absent. The profile shows more than 13,000 clones, approximately 90% of them singletons. The input for sequencing was blood, taken from a patient treated with checkpoint blockade. These receptors were collected from a human donor with melanoma.

The V and J genes are TRBV19 and TRBJ1-2; possibly TRBD1 for D (5 bases). The V gene's germline CDR1 is LNHDA and CDR2 SQIVND (reference sequence). V lost 4 bases to trimming and J lost 3 bases, with 9 bases between them. This CDR3 contains 13 residues. The CDR3: CASSTGKHYGYTF. CDR3 sequence (DNA): TGTGCCAGTAGTACAGGGAAGCACTATGGCTACACCTTC. The variable domain in full, with the rest retrieved from reference TRBV19 and TRBJ1-2, is DGGITQSPKYLFRKEGQNVTLSCEQNLNHDAMYWYRQDPGQGLRLIYYSQIVNDFQKGDIAEGYSVSREKKESFPLTVTSAQKNPTAFYLCASSTGKHYGYTFGSGTRLTVV.

This rearrangement joins TRBV9 to TRBJ1-5; D call uncertain. Trimming shortened V by 3 bases and J by 9 bases, and 19 bases separated the two germline ends. The CDR3 totals 15 residues. Per germline, CDR1 SGDLS and CDR2 YYNGEE. The CDR3, as DNA: TGTGCCAGCAGCGGGTCGAACCCCCACTCGGGGCCCCAGCATTTT. Translation gives CASSGSNPHSGPQHF.

The chain combines TRBV7-9 with TRBJ2-7; 7 nucleotides line up with TRBD1. This CDR3 comprises 12 residues. In germline, CDR1 is SEHNR, CDR2 FQNEAQ (reference sequence). With 8 bases clipped from V and 4 bases from J, the junction kept 5 bases outside the gene matches. CDR3 coding DNA: TGTGCCAGCGGGCAGGGGGTATACGAGCAGTACTTC. As protein: CASGQGVYEQYF. Using reference TRBV7-9 and TRBJ2-7 for the parts outside the CDR3, the full variable domain is DTGVSQNPRHKITKRGQNVTFRCDPISEHNRLYWYRQTLGQGPEFLTYFQNEAQLEKSRLLSDRFSAERPKGSFSTLEIQRTEQGDSAMYLCASGQGVYEQYFGPGTRLTVT.

This clone has a handful of counts. This chain connects TRBV10-3 to TRBJ2-1; no clear D. This CDR3 comprises 18 residues. The V end lost 0 bases, the J end lost 1 base, and 16 bases lay between the germline ends. Germline V gene lookup returns CDR1 ENHRY and CDR2 SYGVKD. CDR3 nucleotides: TGTGCCATCAGTGAGTCGCTCTGGAACTACGAATCCTACAATGAGCAGTTCTTC. It translates to CAISESLWNYESYNEQFF.

The J gene is TRBJ1-6, the V gene TRBV30; tentative D call: TRBD1 (6 bases). The germline V gene encodes CDR1 GTSNPN and CDR2 SVGIG (reference sequence). The CDR3 runs 14 residues. Trimming cost V 4 bases and J 6 bases, with 13 bases left between them. In DNA, the CDR3 is TGTGCCTGGAACCGAGGGGGTCGTAATTCACCCCTCCACTTT. This sequence encodes CAWNRGGRNSPLHF. The complete variable domain, with remaining parts taken from reference TRBV30 and TRBJ1-6, reads SQTIHQWPATLVQPVGSPLSLECTVEGTSNPNLYWYRQAAGRGLQLLFYSVGIGQISSEVPQNLSASRPQDRQFILSSKKLLLSDSGFYLCAWNRGGRNSPLHFGNGTRLTVT.

The V call is TRBV28, the J call TRBJ1-6; D might be TRBD1 (5 bases). CDR1 and CDR2 (germline): MDHEN, SYDVKM. Between the trimmed V and J ends, which lost 3 bases and 3 bases, there was a span of 15 bases. CDR3 length equals 17 residues. Here the CDR3 DNA reads TGTGCCAGCAGTTTTGGGGGTGGGTTCCACTATAATTCACCCCTCCACTTT. It codes for CASSFGGGFHYNSPLHF.

The chain links TRBV15 to TRBJ2-5, with 9 bases fitting TRBD2. Germline V gene data show CDR1 as LNHNV and CDR2 as YYDKDF (reference sequence). Germline trimming cut 2 bases from V and 5 bases from J; bases unmatched to any gene: 3. The CDR3 loop spans 14 amino acids. CDR3 protein: CATSRLAGRETQYF. CDR3 coding DNA: TGTGCCACCAGCAGACTAGCGGGACGGGAGACCCAGTACTTC.

This chain joins TRBV5-1 and TRBJ2-7, with 9 bases matching TRBD1. Germline V CDR1 and CDR2: SGHRS, YFSETQ. CDR3 length: 14 amino acids. With 0 bases clipped from V and 9 bases from J, the junction kept 7 bases outside the gene matches. The CDR3 is CASSLAVQGAVQYF. Here the CDR3 DNA reads TGCGCCAGCAGCTTGGCCGTACAGGGGGCTGTGCAGTACTTC.

The CDR3 nucleotides read TGTGCCAGCAGTTTAGTAGGGGGTACCTACGAGCAGTACTTC. It specifies CASSLVGGTYEQYF. The V gene is TRBV28, the J gene TRBJ2-5; weak D call: TRBD1 (6 bases). TRBJ2-7 explains the end of the DNA better; the J call may be wrong. Germline V lookup: CDR1 MDHEN, CDR2 SYDVKM. This CDR3 has 14 residues.

This chain joins TRBV6-6 and TRBJ1-1; D may be TRBD1 (6 bases). In germline, CDR1 is MNHNY, CDR2 SVGAGI (reference sequence). Trimming took 8 bases from V and 0 from J, leaving 13 bases between them. This CDR3 contains 14 residues. CDR3 bases: TGTGCCAGCGGACTAAGGGGGATGAACACTGAAGCTTTCTTT. Translated: CASGLRGMNTEAFF.

This clone was seen once. CDR3 amino acids: CASSPSAANEKLFF. In DNA form, the CDR3 reads TGTGCCAGCTCACCGTCCGCGGCTAATGAAAAACTGTTTTTT. This chain uses TRBV18 with TRBJ1-4; D is undetermined. Germline-derived CDR1 and CDR2 are KGHSH and LQKENI. The V end was cut by 3 bases, the J end by 3 bases, with 8 bases between. The CDR3 has 14 residues.

Written as DNA, the CDR3 is TGTGCCAGCAGCCAAGGACAGGGTCGGCACGAGCAGTACTTC. Protein: CASSQGQGRHEQYF. The chain employs TRBV14 and TRBJ2-7, with 7 nucleotides matching TRBD1. The ends lost 1 base at V and 5 bases at J; junction bases unmatched: 5. Germline values: CDR1 SGHDN, CDR2 FVKESK. This CDR3 is 14 amino acids long.

The chain employs TRBV9 and TRBJ1-2; unclear D gene. CDR3 length equals 15 residues. CDR1 and CDR2 from the germline V gene are SGDLS and YYNGEE. The V end was cut by 0 bases, the J end by 4 bases, with 13 bases between. CDR3 in DNA: TGTGCCAGCAGCGTAGGGAGGGCACCCCTCTATGGCTACACCTTC. Translating gives CASSVGRAPLYGYTF.